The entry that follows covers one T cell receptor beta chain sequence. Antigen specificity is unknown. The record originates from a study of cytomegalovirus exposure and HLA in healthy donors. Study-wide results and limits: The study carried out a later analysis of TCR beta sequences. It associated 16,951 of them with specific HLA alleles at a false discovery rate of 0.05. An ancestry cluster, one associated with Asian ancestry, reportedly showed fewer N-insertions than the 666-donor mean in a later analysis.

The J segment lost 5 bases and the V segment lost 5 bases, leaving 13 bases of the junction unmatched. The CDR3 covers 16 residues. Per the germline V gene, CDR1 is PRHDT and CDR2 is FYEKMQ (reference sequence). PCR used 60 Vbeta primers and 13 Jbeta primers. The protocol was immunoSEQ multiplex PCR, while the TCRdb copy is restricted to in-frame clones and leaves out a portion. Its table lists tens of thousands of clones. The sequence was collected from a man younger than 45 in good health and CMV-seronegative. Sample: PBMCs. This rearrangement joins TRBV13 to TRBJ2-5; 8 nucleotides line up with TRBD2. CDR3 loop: CASSTRSGGPGETQYF. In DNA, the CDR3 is TGTGCCAGCAGCACGAGGTCGGGAGGGCCGGGGGAGACCCAGTACTTC.